This TCR beta chain was observed in a study of OX40 agonist ivuxolimab in advanced cancers. Context from the whole study: Ivuxolimab, which targeted the costimulatory receptor OX40 (CD134), was an agonistic, fully human IgG2 monoclonal antibody. Intravenous ivuxolimab was administered to patients every 2 weeks at six dose levels: 0.01, 0.1, 0.3, 1.5, 3 and 10 mg/kg. Of the roughly 51 dose-escalation patients, hepatocellular carcinoma was present in roughly 19, melanoma in roughly 15, renal cell carcinoma in 9 and head and neck cancer in 9. The purpose of peripheral TCRbeta sequencing was to test whether ivuxolimab changed TCR sequence diversity and led to clonal T-cell expansion. Prior anti-PD-1, anti-PD-L1 or anti-CTLA-4 therapy was permitted, and checkpoint inhibitors had been received by roughly two fifths of dose-escalation patients. In the dose-escalation cohort, roughly 82% of patients were male, and the mean age was around 60 years with a range of about 20 to 79. Partial responses occurred in three dose-escalation patients: two with cutaneous melanoma and one with hepatocellular carcinoma. The paper describes the monotherapy dose-escalation part (N ≈ 51 patients) of the phase I trial of ivuxolimab. Overall study outcomes, separate from this receptor: The antigen specificity of the clonally expanded peripheral T cells was not determined. Low levels of normalized T-cell clonal expansion were also seen in some patients who did not respond. On average, CD8+ T cells showed more expanded clones than CD4+ T cells after ivuxolimab. At doses from 0.1 to 3.0 mg/kg, clonal expansion was seen in both CD4+ and CD8+ blood T cells between baseline and week 6. In the 0.1-3.0 mg/kg groups, partial responders had among the lowest normalized peripheral clonal expansion, particularly in CD8+ T cells.

Genomic DNA was extracted from sorted cells for sequencing of the TCRbeta CDR3 region. The immunoSEQ Assay was used to sequence the TCRbeta CDR3 regions. TCRdb took this table from immuneACCESS and kept in-frame rearrangements with V and J called. Such tables lack part of the clones; where checked against another copy, unresolved V genes explain under half of the gap, and the rest is unexplained. In all, the sample holds 90,000 to 150,000 clones, and 80% to 90% of those were seen once. The top ten clones comprise under 0.7% of the sample. As regards this clone: No antigen is known for it. The record has no base qualities; no much larger clone is one base away.

The trial excluded patients who had a history of autoimmune disease or were on systemic immunosuppression. Peripheral blood for TCR sequencing was collected from all dose cohorts at baseline, on cycle 4 day 1, and on cycle 7 day 1. Samples came from an open-label, multicenter, first-in-human phase I dose-escalation trial of ivuxolimab. Adults with locally advanced or metastatic melanoma, renal cell carcinoma, hepatocellular carcinoma or head and neck squamous cell carcinoma were enrolled in the trial. Before TCR sequencing, CD4+ and CD8+ T cells were separately sorted from peripheral blood. Trimming costs V 5 bases and J 7 bases, and their ends lie 12 bases apart. In the germline V gene (reference sequence), CDR1 corresponds to MNHNY and CDR2 to SVGAGI. From the cysteine through the phenylalanine, the CDR3 covers 13 amino acids. CDR3 DNA is the only sequence kept; it has 39 bases, read in frame from the first base.

The sequence derives from an adult with an advanced solid tumor such as melanoma, head and neck, liver or kidney cancer. This sample comprised CD4+ or CD8+ T cells sorted from blood, obtained in a trial of the OX40 agonist ivuxolimab. The rearranged chain carries TRBV6-6 and TRBJ2-1; TRBD2 might be the D gene, on 6 matching bases. CDR3 protein: CASSPGTHNEQFF. The DNA reads TGTGCCAGCAGTCCCGGGACTCATAATGAGCAGTTCTTC.